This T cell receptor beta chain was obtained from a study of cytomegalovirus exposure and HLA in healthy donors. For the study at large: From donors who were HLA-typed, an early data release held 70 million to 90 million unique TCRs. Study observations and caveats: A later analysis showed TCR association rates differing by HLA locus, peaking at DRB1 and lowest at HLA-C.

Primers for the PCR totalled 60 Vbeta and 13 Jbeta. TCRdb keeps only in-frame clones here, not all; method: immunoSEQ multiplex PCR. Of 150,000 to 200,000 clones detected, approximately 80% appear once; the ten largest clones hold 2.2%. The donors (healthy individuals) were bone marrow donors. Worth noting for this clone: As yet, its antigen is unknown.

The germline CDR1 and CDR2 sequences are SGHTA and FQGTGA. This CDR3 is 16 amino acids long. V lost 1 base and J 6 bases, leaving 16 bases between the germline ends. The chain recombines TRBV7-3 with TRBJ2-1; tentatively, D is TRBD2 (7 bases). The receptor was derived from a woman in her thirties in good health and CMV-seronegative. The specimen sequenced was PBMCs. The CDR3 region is CASSLNSGGPANEQFF. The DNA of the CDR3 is TGTGCCAGCAGCTTAAATTCGGGGGGCCCCGCCAATGAGCAGTTCTTC.